This T cell receptor (beta chain) emerged from a study of identical twins. Using its own MiXCR run on the 5' RACE reads, TCRdb lists one record per CDR3 protein. Of 350,000 to 600,000 distinct CDR3 sequences listed, approximately 15% were seen once; the top ten hold 0.5% to 0.65%. Trimming took 11 bases from V and 1 from J, leaving 17 bases between them. CDR1 SNHLY and CDR2 FYNNEI come from the germline V gene. The CDR3 contains 14 residues. A further study also used this sample, focusing on yellow fever vaccine responses in identical twins.

The sequenced sample was CD4+ T cells sorted from blood. This receptor was identified in a woman between 18 and 29 years old in good health. The V gene is TRBV2, the J gene TRBJ1-1, with D possibly TRBD1 on 6 matching bases. CDR3 loop: CASRGGAGNTEAFF. The CDR3 coding sequence is TGTGCCTCCAGGGGAGGGGCAGGGAACACTGAAGCTTTCTTT.